This is a list of T cell receptor beta chains from one sample in a study of OX40 agonist ivuxolimab in advanced cancers. Some clones are missing from TCRdb's copy, which holds only in-frame ones; the method was immunoSEQ multiplex PCR. Here the sample spans about 100,000 clones, 85% to 90% being singletons. The specimen comprised CD4+ or CD8+ T cells sorted from blood, sampled in a trial of the OX40 agonist ivuxolimab. Every receptor here comes from an adult with an advanced solid tumor such as melanoma, head and neck, liver or kidney cancer. Both conserved end residues are part of each CDR3. The D gene is left open where the match is weak. Clone size, where shown, is once, few, many, or a class for clones that have expanded.

>TRBV19|.|.|TRBJ2-7
CASSRDNTYEQYF
TGTGCCAGTAGTCGAGACAACACCTACGAGCAGTACTTC
>TRBV2|.|once|TRBJ2-3
CASSLKPDTQYF
TGTGCCAGCAGTCTGAAACCAGATACGCAGTATTTT
>TRBV6-5|.|once|TRBJ1-2
CASSSLAGLYGYTF
TGTGCCAGCAGTTCATTGGCAGGCCTCTATGGCTACACCTTC
>TRBV21-1|.|.|TRBJ1-5
CASSPRDSQHF
TGTGCCAGCAGTCCCCGGGACTCCCAGCATTTT
>TRBV5-4|TRBD1|.|TRBJ1-4
CASSTLQNRGGKEKLFF
TGTGCCAGCAGCACCCTACAGAACAGGGGGGGGAAAGAAAAACTGTTTTTT
>TRBV6-6|.|.|TRBJ1-1
CASSLSYGANTEAFF
TGTGCCAGCAGTTTGTCCTACGGGGCTAACACTGAAGCTTTCTTT
>TRBV18|TRBD1|.|TRBJ2-6
CASSPPRGRGRSGANVLTF
TGTGCCAGCTCACCTCCACGAGGCAGGGGGCGCTCTGGGGCCAACGTCCTGACTTTC
>TRBV10-3|TRBD1|.|TRBJ1-6
CAISETGASPNSPLHF
TGTGCCATCAGTGAGACAGGGGCCTCCCCCAATTCACCCCTCCACTTT
>TRBV5-4|.|.|TRBJ1-2
CASSPPDNYGYTF
TGTGCCAGCAGCCCCCCGGATAACTATGGCTACACCTTC
>TRBV27|TRBD1|.|TRBJ2-7
CASRITGDGSYEQYF
TGTGCCAGCAGAATTACAGGGGATGGCTCCTACGAGCAGTACTTC
>TRBV29-1|.|.|TRBJ2-4
CSVAPAGGRNIQYF
TGCAGCGTTGCCCCAGCAGGGGGGAGAAACATTCAGTACTTC
>TRBV5-6|.|.|TRBJ2-3
CASSLGSSVSDTQYF
TGTGCCAGCAGCTTAGGTTCCAGCGTTTCAGATACGCAGTATTTT
>TRBV7-9|.|.|TRBJ2-3
CASSLRDSRTDTQYF
TGTGCCAGCAGCTTACGGGACTCACGCACAGATACGCAGTATTTT
>TRBV4-3|.|once|TRBJ2-1
CASSQEWARAHEQFF
TGCGCCAGCAGCCAAGAATGGGCTAGGGCCCATGAGCAGTTCTTC
>TRBV19|.|.|TRBJ2-1
CASSSVPQHNEQFF
TGTGCCAGTAGCTCAGTCCCCCAACACAATGAGCAGTTCTTC
>TRBV9|.|.|TRBJ2-3
CASSVNPFDTQYF
TGTGCCAGCAGCGTAAACCCCTTTGATACGCAGTATTTT
>TRBV7-2|TRBD1|.|TRBJ2-5
CASSPNRGLETQYF
TGTGCCAGCAGCCCAAACAGGGGGCTCGAGACCCAGTACTTC
>TRBV18|.|.|TRBJ2-5
CASSPVRGEQETQYF
TGTGCCAGCTCACCGGTGAGAGGGGAGCAAGAGACCCAGTACTTC
>TRBV7-2|TRBD2|.|TRBJ2-2
CASSLDPAGALGELFF
TGTGCCAGCAGCTTAGACCCAGCGGGAGCTCTCGGGGAGCTGTTTTTT
>TRBV11-2|.|.|TRBJ2-7
CASSAINEQYF
TGTGCCAGCAGCGCTATTAACGAGCAGTACTTC
>TRBV25-1|.|.|TRBJ2-1
CASSEGAFNEQFF
TGTGCCAGCAGTGAAGGGGCCTTCAATGAGCAGTTCTTC